This entry lists 15 T cell receptor beta chains sequenced from one sample in a study of blood T cell repertoires in COVID-19. The assay was immunoSEQ multiplex PCR, and TCRdb's table has in-frame clones only and misses some. The table shows about 400,000 clones, with roughly 90% occurring only once. What was sequenced was PBMCs or T cells enriched from blood (not recorded which). All receptors derive from a woman aged 30 to 39 with acute COVID-19.

The DNA for the CDR3 is TGTGCCTGGAGCCAGCGGAACACTGAAGCTTTCTTT. It is translated as CAWSQRNTEAFF. The chain combines TRBV30 with TRBJ1-1; D uncertain. The CDR3 extends over 12 amino acids. Trimming removed 3 bases from V and 1 base from J, with 6 bases in between. The V gene's germline CDR1 is GTSNPN and CDR2 SVGIG (reference sequence).

The DNA of the CDR3 is TGCAGCGCCGGAACAGGGCAGTACTATGGCTACACCTTC. Its protein is CSAGTGQYYGYTF. V is TRBV29-1 and J is TRBJ1-2, with D possibly matching TRBD1 (6 bases). This CDR3 has 13 amino acids. Germline V CDR1 and CDR2: SQVTM, ANQGSEA. V dropped 7 bases and J dropped 3 bases, with 15 bases sitting between them.

This chain links TRBV6-5 with TRBJ2-7; D gene ambiguous. The V and J ends lost 0 bases and 0 bases respectively, with 3 bases between them. CDR1 and CDR2 (germline): MNHEY, SVGAGI. The CDR3 is 13 residues long. In DNA, the CDR3 is TGTGCCAGCAGTTACTCCTCCTCCTACGAGCAGTACTTC. It yields the protein CASSYSSSYEQYF.

The chain uses TRBV10-2 and TRBJ1-3; D remains ambiguous. V gave up 0 bases and J gave up 5 bases, with 11 bases separating them. The V gene's germline CDR1 is WSHSY and CDR2 SAAADI. The CDR3 covers 15 residues. In DNA, the CDR3 is TGCGCCAGCAGTGAGTCCGGAGGGAGTCGAAACACCATATATTTT. It codes for CASSESGGSRNTIYF.

V usage is TRBV5-6 and J usage is TRBJ1-5, with D perhaps TRBD1 (6 bases). The CDR3 is 12 amino acids. Germline V lookup: CDR1 SGHDT, CDR2 YYEEEE. The V and J ends lost 1 base and 7 bases respectively, with 6 bases between them. The CDR3 protein is CASSLTGQPQHF. CDR3 coding DNA: TGTGCCAGCAGCTTGACAGGGCAGCCCCAGCATTTT.

This clone is a singleton in its sample. The chain uses TRBV2 and TRBJ1-4; 10 bases are shared with TRBD1. V was clipped by 7 bases and J by 4 bases; unmatched bases: 12. The germline V gene has CDR1 SNHLY and CDR2 FYNNEI. The CDR3 runs to 17 residues. The CDR3 loop is CASNAGTGELYNEKLFF. Here the CDR3 DNA reads TGTGCCAGCAATGCAGGGACAGGGGAACTCTATAATGAAAAACTGTTTTTT.

This clone was observed a handful of times. The chain combines TRBV29-1 with TRBJ1-5, with D possibly TRBD1 on 5 matching bases. Trimming left V 6 bases short and J 1 base short, with 16 bases between. Germline CDR1 and CDR2: SQVTM and ANQGSEA. The CDR3 extends over 15 amino acids. CDR3 nucleotides: TGCAGCGTCACATTGGGGGGAGGAAGCAATCAGCCCCAGCATTTT. It is translated as CSVTLGGGSNQPQHF.

This chain links TRBV5-1 with TRBJ2-2; D possibly corresponds to TRBD1 (5 bases). Germline lookup yields CDR1 SGHRS and CDR2 YFSETQ. CDR3 length equals 13 residues. V was pared by 5 bases and J by 5 bases, with 10 bases between. The CDR3 bases are TGCGCCAGCAGTTACGACAGAACCGGGGAGCTGTTTTTT. Translating it yields CASSYDRTGELFF.

This clone was seen more than once but under ten times. The J gene is TRBJ1-1, the V gene TRBV19; possible D gene TRBD1, 6 bases. This CDR3 has 15 amino acids. The V end was cut by 2 bases, the J end by 1 base, with 11 bases between. Germline loops: CDR1 LNHDA, CDR2 SQIVND (reference sequence). The CDR3 reads CASSITGRGNTEAFF. The CDR3 DNA sequence: TGTGCCAGTAGTATAACGGGCAGGGGGAACACTGAAGCTTTCTTT. Supplemented by reference TRBV19 and TRBJ1-1, the full variable domain reads DGGITQSPKYLFRKEGQNVTLSCEQNLNHDAMYWYRQDPGQGLRLIYYSQIVNDFQKGDIAEGYSVSREKKESFPLTVTSAQKNPTAFYLCASSITGRGNTEAFFGQGTRLTVV.

About this clone itself: Other DNA sequences in this sample translate to the same CDR3. The chain carries TRBV5-1 and TRBJ1-1; no clear D gene. V was clipped by 0 bases and J by 2 bases, with 8 bases between them. The CDR3 contains 14 residues. Germline-derived CDR1 and CDR2 are SGHRS and YFSETQ. In DNA form, the CDR3 reads TGCGCCAGCAGCTTGGTGGGAGGAAACACTGAAGCTTTCTTT. Translating gives CASSLVGGNTEAFF.

The chain carries TRBV11-1 and TRBJ1-2, with unresolved D. V lost 0 bases, J lost 10 bases, and 12 bases lay in between. The CDR3 is 13 amino acids. The germline CDR1 and CDR2 sequences are SGHAT and FQDESV (reference sequence). The CDR3 reads CASSLALDSDYTF. In nucleotides, the CDR3 is TGTGCCAGCAGCTTAGCTTTGGACTCTGACTACACCTTC.

This rearrangement joins TRBV6-1 to TRBJ1-5; a possible D gene is TRBD1 (5 bases). V was pared by 3 bases and J by 0 bases, with 9 bases between. The CDR3 consists of 15 residues. Germline V gene lookup returns CDR1 MNHNS and CDR2 SASEGT. CDR3 nucleotide sequence: TGTGCCAGCAGTGAGGACATCGGTAGCAATCAGCCCCAGCATTTT. Translated, it gives CASSEDIGSNQPQHF.

The rearrangement uses TRBV2 and TRBJ2-2, with D maybe TRBD1 (5 bases). V was trimmed by 2 bases and J by 0 bases, leaving 13 bases between them. Germline V CDR1 and CDR2: SNHLY, FYNNEI. This CDR3 has 17 amino acids. The CDR3 reads CASSENRGVANTGELFF. The CDR3 DNA reads as TGTGCCAGCAGTGAAAATAGGGGCGTCGCGAACACCGGGGAGCTGTTTTTT. The entire variable domain, with the rest obtained from reference TRBV2 and TRBJ2-2, is as follows: EPEVTQTPSHQVTQMGQEVILRCVPISNHLYFYWYRQILGQKVEFLVSFYNNEISEKSEIFDDQFSVERPDGSNFTLKIRSTKLEDSAMYFCASSENRGVANTGELFFGEGSRLTVL.

The V and J genes are TRBV7-6 and TRBJ1-1, with D hard to call. The CDR3 length is 14 residues. Germline V gene lookup returns CDR1 SGHVS and CDR2 FNYEAQ. V lost 5 bases and J lost 3, with 13 bases in between. CDR3: CASSLEDGYTEAFF. The CDR3, as DNA: TGTGCCAGCAGCCTTGAAGACGGGTACACTGAAGCTTTCTTT.

V gene TRBV18 combines with J gene TRBJ2-3, with 7 bases fitting TRBD1. Germline CDR1 reads KGHSH; CDR2 reads LQKENI. This CDR3 contains 16 residues. V gave up 2 bases and J gave up 4 bases; unmatched junction bases: 9. CDR3 loop: CASSPMWQGVADTQYF. In DNA, the CDR3 is TGTGCCAGCTCACCAATGTGGCAGGGGGTCGCAGATACGCAGTATTTT.